This T cell receptor beta chain was recovered during a study of cytomegalovirus exposure and HLA in healthy donors. Study-level background: A subsequent analysis reported that the 110 or so validation repertoires were produced on the same platform that had also been used for the 500 to 700 first-cohort repertoires. Findings and limits, study-wide: Most TCR sequences proved rare, with some public TCRs found in many donors.

This table comes from immunoSEQ multiplex PCR, and its TCRdb copy is limited to in-frame clones, with some not included. Here the sample spans approximately 150,000 clones, roughly 80% being singletons. Concerning this clone: The antigen is not known.

V gave up 4 bases and J gave up 7 bases; unmatched junction bases: 6. Germline V gene sequence: CDR1 MNHEY, CDR2 SMNVEV (reference sequence). CDR3 length: 14 residues. The sequenced material came from PBMCs. The genes are TRBV27 and TRBJ2-7; 11 bases are a match to TRBD1. This TCR was recovered from a man aged 25 to 40 in good health and CMV-seropositive. The CDR3 spells CASSSPGQGGEQYF. The CDR3 nucleotides read TGTGCCAGCAGTTCCCCGGGACAGGGGGGGGAGCAGTACTTC.